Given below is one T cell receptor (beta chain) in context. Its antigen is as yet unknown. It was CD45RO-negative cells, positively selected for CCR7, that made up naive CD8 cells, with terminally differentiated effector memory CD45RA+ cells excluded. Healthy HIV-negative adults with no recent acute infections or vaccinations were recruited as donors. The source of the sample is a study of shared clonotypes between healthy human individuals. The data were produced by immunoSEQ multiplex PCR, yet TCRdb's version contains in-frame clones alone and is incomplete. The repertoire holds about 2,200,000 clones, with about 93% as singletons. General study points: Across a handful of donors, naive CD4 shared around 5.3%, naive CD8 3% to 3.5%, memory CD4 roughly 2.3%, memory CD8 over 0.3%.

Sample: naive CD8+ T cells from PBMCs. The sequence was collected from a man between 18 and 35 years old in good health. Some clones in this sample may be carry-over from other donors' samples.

Written as DNA, the CDR3 is TGTGCCAGCTCACCACCGACTAGCGGGAGCACCTACGAGCAGTACTTC. It specifies CASSPPTSGSTYEQYF. The chain joins TRBV18 to TRBJ2-7; 12 bases are a match to TRBD2. Germline-derived CDR1 and CDR2 are KGHSH and LQKENI. V was pared by 0 bases and J by 2 bases, with 2 bases of the junction left unmatched. The CDR3 totals 16 residues. Together with reference TRBV18 and TRBJ2-7, the CDR3 gives the full variable domain: NAGVMQNPRHLVRRRGQEARLRCSPMKGHSHVYWYRQLPEEGLKFMVYLQKENIIDESGMPKERFSAEFPKEGPSILRIQQVVRGDSAAYFCASSPPTSGSTYEQYFGPGTRLTVT.